Shown below are 3 T cell receptor beta chains from a single sample sequenced in a study of identical twins (dated by TCRdb to 2016 to 2017). The method was 5' RACE. TCRdb names Illumina HiSeq 2000 as the instrument used. Using fastp at Q25 and MiXCR, TCRdb reprocessed the public reads and kept productive beta chains. Merged by CDR3 protein, the rows form single entries marked with the most common genes and DNA. This sample gives 1.5 million to 2 million distinct CDR3 sequences in total; less than 40% of them show up just once. The leading ten clones occupy about 0.27% of the sample. Input material: cord blood. Every receptor here comes from a newborn girl in good health.

This chain connects TRBV11-1 to TRBJ2-7, with 7 bases matching TRBD1. Germline loops: CDR1 SGHAT, CDR2 FQDESV (reference sequence). CDR3 length: 14 amino acids. J gave up 2 bases and V 3 bases, and 4 bases lay outside the gene matches. CDR3 sequence reads: CASSFTGVTYEQYF. The CDR3 DNA follows: TGTGCCAGCAGCTTCACAGGGGTAACCTACGAGCAGTACTTC. Full variable domain (missing parts from reference TRBV11-1 and TRBJ2-7): EAEVAQSPRYKITEKSQAVAFWCDPISGHATLYWYRQILGQGPELLVQFQDESVVDDSQLPKDRFSAERLKGVDSTLKIQPAELGDSAMYLCASSFTGVTYEQYFGPGTRLTVT.

The chain combines TRBV6-1 with TRBJ1-5, with a possible D match to TRBD1 (6 bases). The CDR3 loop spans 16 amino acids. Germline V gives CDR1 MNHNS, CDR2 SASEGT. Trimming took 3 bases from V and 0 from J, leaving 12 bases between them. CDR3 sequence (DNA): TGTGCCAGCAGTGAGGGACACCATTATAGCAATCAGCCCCAGCATTTT. It is translated as CASSEGHHYSNQPQHF.

Concerning this clonotype: A read error may produce the germline difference seen at one junction end. The chain combines TRBV12-3 or TRBV12-4 with TRBJ2-7, with a weak D call TRBD1 (5 bases). The CDR3 length is 14 residues. The CDR3 bases are TGTGCCAGCAGTTTAGTGCCGGACACCTACGAGCAGGACTTC. This codes for CASSLVPDTYEQDF.